This T cell receptor beta chain is from a study of blood T cell repertoires in COVID-19. Study as a whole: The study drew acute and convalescent COVID-19 samples from the United States, Italy and Spain.

This clone turned up a few times. The V gene end was trimmed by 0 bases and the J gene end by 6 bases; junction bases not matched to a gene: 3. Germline V gene data show CDR1 as LGHNA and CDR2 as YNFKEQ. CDR3 length: 16 residues. Authors' data handling: Estimates of nucleated cell counts were drawn from the amplification of reference gene primers. Only in-frame clones appear in the TCRdb table, and some are missing; sequencing was by immunoSEQ multiplex PCR. From that table come the V and J calls and clone size; the DNA was used to work out D and trimming. The table includes some 150,000 clones, 70% to 90% detected once.

This chain joins TRBV4-2 and TRBJ2-1; 12 bases line up with TRBD2. Sequencing was carried out using PBMCs or T cells enriched from blood (not recorded which). This sequence originates from a woman aged 30 to 39 with acute COVID-19. The CDR3: CASSQDALAGGNEQFF. The DNA for the CDR3 is TGTGCCAGCAGCCAAGATGCACTAGCGGGAGGCAATGAGCAGTTCTTC.